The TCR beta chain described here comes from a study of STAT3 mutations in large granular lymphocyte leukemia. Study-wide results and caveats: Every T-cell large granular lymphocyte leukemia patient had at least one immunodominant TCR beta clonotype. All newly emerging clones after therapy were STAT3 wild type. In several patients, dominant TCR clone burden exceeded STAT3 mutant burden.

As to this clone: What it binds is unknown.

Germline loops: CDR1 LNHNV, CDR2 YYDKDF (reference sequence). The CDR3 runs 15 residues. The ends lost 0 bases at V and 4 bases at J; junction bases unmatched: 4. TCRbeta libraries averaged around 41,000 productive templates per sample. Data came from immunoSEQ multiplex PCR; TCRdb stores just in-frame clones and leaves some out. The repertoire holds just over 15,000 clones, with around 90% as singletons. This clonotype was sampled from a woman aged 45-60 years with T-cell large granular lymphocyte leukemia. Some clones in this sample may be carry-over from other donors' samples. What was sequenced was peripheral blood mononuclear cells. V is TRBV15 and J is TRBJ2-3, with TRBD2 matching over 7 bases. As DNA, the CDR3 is TGTGCCACCAGCAGAGAGGGCGGGAGTGCAGATACGCAGTATTTT. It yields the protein CATSREGGSADTQYF.